The T cell receptor (beta chain) under discussion was sequenced for a study of T-cell reconstitution after alpha-beta-depleted transplantation in children. Study-level results: T-cell numbers and diversity, one year after transplant, stemmed largely from T cells that were newly produced. Some patients showed high day-60 TCRbeta diversity, which derived from surviving recipient T cells and thymic progenitors. About two months after transplant, alpha-beta T cells reportedly came from several hundred expanded graft clones.

This CDR3 spans 14 amino acids. Germline CDR1 SGHKS, CDR2 YYEKEE (reference sequence). The V and J ends lost 0 bases and 6 bases respectively, with 11 bases between them. For this clonotype: Its antigen is unknown.

A library of TCRbeta sequences, prepared with unique molecular identifiers, was generated. TCRdb re-analysed the PCR reads in MiXCR, keeping a single row per CDR3 protein. The data contain 40,000 to 55,000 distinct CDR3 sequences, approximately 8.7% of them singletons. The rearrangement links TRBV5-5 to TRBJ2-3, with unresolved D. The sequence was collected from a male patient aged 2-9 years who had a stem cell transplant for chronic granulomatous disease, so the T cells may come from the graft donor. The input for sequencing was PBMCs, mostly from graft donor cells, taken 60 days after TCRalphabeta/CD19-depleted stem cell transplant. This CDR3 is CASSLGPSPDTQYF. CDR3 sequence (DNA): TGTGCCAGCAGCTTGGGGCCCTCGCCGGATACGCAGTATTTT.